This T cell receptor beta chain was found in a study of blood T cell repertoires in COVID-19. On the study more broadly: The study drew acute and convalescent COVID-19 samples from the United States, Italy and Spain. In each case, the material was cDNA or gDNA derived from T cells, B-cell-depleted T cells, or PBMCs.

This CDR3 contains 15 residues. Germline CDR1 is SGHTA and CDR2 is FQGTGA. V shed 1 base and J 9 bases; nucleotides not matched to a gene: 9. In the source study's methods: Reference gene primer amplification yielded estimated nucleated cell counts. TCRdb's table, derived via immunoSEQ multiplex PCR, lists solely in-frame clones and lacks some. V, J and clone size are those of that table, while D and trimming were read from the DNA. The table records approximately 170,000 clones, around 89% of them present only once. The origin of this receptor is a man in his 60s with acute or convalescent COVID-19. The chain has TRBV7-3 and TRBJ2-1, with 7 bases matching TRBD1. The sequenced sample was peripheral blood. Here the CDR3 reads CASSLKAGGTGEQFF. The CDR3 coding sequence is TGTGCCAGCAGCTTAAAAGCAGGGGGAACGGGTGAGCAGTTCTTC.